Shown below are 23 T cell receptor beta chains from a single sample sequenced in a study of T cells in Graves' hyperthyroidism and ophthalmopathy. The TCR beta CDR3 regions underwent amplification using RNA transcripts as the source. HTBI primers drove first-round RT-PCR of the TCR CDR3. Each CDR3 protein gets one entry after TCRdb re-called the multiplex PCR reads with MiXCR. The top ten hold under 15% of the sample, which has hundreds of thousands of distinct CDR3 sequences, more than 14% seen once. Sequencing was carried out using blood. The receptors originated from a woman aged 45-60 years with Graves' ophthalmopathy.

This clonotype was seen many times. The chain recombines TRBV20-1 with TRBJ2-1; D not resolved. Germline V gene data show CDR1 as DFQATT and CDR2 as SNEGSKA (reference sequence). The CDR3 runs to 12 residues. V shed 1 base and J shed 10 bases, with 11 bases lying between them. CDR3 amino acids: CSARVQTVEQFF. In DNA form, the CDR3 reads TGCAGTGCTAGAGTCCAAACGGTGGAGCAGTTCTTC.

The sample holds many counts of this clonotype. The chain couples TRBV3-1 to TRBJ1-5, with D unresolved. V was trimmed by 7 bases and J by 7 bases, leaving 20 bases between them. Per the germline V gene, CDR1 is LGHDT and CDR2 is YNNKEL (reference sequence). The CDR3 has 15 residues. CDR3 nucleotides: TGTGCCAGCAACAAAGCGGTTGTCTTTGTACAGCCCCAGCATTTT. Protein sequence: CASNKAVVFVQPQHF.

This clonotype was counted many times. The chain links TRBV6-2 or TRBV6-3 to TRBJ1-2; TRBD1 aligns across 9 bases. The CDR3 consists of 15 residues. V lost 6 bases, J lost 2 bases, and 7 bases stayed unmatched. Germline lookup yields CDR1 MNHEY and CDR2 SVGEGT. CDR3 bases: TGTGCCAGCAGCAAAGGACAGGGGATCAACTATGGCTACACCTTC. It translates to CASSKGQGINYGYTF.

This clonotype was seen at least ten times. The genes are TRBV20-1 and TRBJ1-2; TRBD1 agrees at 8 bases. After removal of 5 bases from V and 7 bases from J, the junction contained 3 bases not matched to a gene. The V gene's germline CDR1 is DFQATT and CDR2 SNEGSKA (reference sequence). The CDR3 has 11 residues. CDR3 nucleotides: TGCAGTGCTCGACAGGGGTTTGGCTACACCTTC. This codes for CSARQGFGYTF.

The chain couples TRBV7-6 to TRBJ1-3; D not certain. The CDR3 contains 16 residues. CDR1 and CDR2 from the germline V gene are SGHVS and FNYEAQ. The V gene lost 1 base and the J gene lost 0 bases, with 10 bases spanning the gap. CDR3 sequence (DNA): TGTGCCAGCAGCTTAGGGCTGCATAACTCTGGAAACACCATATATTTT. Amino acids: CASSLGLHNSGNTIYF.

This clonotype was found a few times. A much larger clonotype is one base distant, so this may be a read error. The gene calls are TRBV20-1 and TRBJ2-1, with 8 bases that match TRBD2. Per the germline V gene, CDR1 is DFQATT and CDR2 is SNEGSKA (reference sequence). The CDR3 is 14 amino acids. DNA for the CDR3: TGCAGTACTAGTACTAGCGGAATTTACAATGAGCAGTTCTTC. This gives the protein CSTSTSGIYNEQFF.

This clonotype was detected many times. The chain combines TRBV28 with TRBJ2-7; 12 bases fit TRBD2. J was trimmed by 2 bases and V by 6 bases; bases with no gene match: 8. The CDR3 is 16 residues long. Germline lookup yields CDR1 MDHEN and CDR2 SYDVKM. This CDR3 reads CASRNTGLAGTYEQYF. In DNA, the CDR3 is TGTGCCAGCAGGAATACCGGACTAGCGGGGACCTACGAGCAGTACTTC.

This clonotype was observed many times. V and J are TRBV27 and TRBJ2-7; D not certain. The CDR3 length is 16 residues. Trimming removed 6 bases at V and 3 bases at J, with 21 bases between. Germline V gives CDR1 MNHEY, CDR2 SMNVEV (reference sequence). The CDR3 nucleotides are TGTGCCAGCAGCCAACTCCGGAGTAGTTCAGGCTACGAGCAGTACTTC. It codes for CASSQLRSSSGYEQYF.

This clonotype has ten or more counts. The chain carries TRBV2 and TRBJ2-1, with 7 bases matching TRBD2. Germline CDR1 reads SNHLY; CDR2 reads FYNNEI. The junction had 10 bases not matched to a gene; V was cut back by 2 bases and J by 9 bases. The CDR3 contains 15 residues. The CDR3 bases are TGTGCCAGCAGTGAATGGACTAGGGAAGATCTTGAGCAGTTCTTC. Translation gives CASSEWTREDLEQFF. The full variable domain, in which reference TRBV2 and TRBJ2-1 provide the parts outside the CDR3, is EPEVTQTPSHQVTQMGQEVILRCVPISNHLYFYWYRQILGQKVEFLVSFYNNEISEKSEIFDDQFSVERPDGSNFTLKIRSTKLEDSAMYFCASSEWTREDLEQFFGPGTRLTVL.

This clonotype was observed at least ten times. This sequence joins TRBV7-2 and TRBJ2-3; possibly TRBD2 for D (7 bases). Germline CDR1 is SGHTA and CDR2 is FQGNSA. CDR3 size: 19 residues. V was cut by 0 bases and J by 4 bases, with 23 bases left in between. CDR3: CASSLAGGLTSVSPDTQYF. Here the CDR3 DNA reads TGTGCCAGCAGCTTAGCGGGGGGCCTTACTAGCGTAAGTCCAGATACGCAGTATTTT.

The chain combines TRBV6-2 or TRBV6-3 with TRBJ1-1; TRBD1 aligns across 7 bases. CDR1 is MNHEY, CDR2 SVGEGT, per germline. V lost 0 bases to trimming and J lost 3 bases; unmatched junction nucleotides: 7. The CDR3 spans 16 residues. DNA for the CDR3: TGTGCCAGCAGTTACTCGATTAAGGGGGCCGACACTGAAGCTTTCTTT. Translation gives CASSYSIKGADTEAFF.

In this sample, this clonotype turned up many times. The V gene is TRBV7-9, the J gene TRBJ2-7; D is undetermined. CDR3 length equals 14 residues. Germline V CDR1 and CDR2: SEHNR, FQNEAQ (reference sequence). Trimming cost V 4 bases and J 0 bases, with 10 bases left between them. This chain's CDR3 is CASSSETRSYEQYF. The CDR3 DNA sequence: TGTGCCAGCAGCTCCGAGACCCGCTCCTACGAGCAGTACTTC.

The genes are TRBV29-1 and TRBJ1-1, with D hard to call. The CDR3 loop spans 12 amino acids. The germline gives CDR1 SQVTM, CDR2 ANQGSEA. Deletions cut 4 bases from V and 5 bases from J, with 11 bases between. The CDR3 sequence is CSVVAGRTEAFF. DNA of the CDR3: TGCAGCGTTGTAGCCGGACGGACTGAAGCTTTCTTT.

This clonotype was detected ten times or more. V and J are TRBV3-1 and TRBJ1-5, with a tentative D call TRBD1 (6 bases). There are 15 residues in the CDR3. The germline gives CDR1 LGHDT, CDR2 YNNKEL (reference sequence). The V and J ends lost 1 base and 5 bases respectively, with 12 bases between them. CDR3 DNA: TGTGCCAGCAGCCAAGGATGGCAGGGGCATCAGCCCCAGCATTTT. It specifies CASSQGWQGHQPQHF. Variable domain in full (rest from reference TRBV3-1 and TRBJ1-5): DTAVSQTPKYLVTQMGNDKSIKCEQNLGHDTMYWYKQDSKKFLKIMFSYNNKELIINETVPNRFSPKSPDKAHLNLHINSLELGDSAVYFCASSQGWQGHQPQHFGDGTRLSIL.

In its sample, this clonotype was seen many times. This CDR3 reads CASSTTDNNYEQYF. CDR3 in DNA: TGTGCCAGCAGCACTACAGATAATAACTACGAGCAGTACTTC. The chain joins TRBV7-9 to TRBJ2-7; D not certain. The CDR3 consists of 14 residues. Trimming cost V 5 bases and J 3 bases, with 14 bases left between them. Per the germline V gene, CDR1 is SEHNR and CDR2 is FQNEAQ (reference sequence).

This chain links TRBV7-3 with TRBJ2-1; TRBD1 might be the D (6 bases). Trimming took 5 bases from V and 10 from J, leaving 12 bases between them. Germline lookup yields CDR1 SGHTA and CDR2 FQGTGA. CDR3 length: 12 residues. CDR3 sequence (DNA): TGTGCCAGCAGCGACGACAGGCTCGAGCAGTTCTTC. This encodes CASSDDRLEQFF.

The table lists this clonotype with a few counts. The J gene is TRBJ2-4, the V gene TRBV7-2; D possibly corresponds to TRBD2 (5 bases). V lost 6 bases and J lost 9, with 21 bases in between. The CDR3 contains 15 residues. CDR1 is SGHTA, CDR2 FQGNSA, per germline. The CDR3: CASRGDPLGGSIQYF. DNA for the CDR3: TGTGCCAGCAGAGGAGATCCTCTGGGTGGGAGCATTCAGTACTTC.

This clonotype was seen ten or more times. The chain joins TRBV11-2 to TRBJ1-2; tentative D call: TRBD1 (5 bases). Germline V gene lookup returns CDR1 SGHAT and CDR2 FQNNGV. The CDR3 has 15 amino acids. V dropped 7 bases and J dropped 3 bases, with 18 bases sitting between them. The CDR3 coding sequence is TGTGCCAGCACCCGAGCGGGCGGCAGGGACTATGGCTACACCTTC. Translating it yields CASTRAGGRDYGYTF.

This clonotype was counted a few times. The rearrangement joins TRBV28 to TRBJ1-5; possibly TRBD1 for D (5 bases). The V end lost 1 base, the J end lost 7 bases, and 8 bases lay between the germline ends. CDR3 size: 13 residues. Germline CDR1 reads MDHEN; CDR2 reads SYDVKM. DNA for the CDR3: TGTGCCAGCAGTTTATTAGGGGAACAGCCCCAGCATTTT. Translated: CASSLLGEQPQHF.

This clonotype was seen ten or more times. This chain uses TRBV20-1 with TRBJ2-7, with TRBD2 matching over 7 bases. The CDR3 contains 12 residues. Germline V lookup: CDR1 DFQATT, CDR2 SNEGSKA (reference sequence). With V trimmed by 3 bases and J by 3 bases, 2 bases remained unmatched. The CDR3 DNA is TGCAGTGCTAGCGGGAGGCACTACGAGCAGTACTTC. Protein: CSASGRHYEQYF.

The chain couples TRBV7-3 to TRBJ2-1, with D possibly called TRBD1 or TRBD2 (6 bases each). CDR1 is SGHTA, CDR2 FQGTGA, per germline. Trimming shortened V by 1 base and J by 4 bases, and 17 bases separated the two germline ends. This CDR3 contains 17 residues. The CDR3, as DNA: TGTGCCAGCAGCTTAAGGTTATTGGGGGGCCTATACAATGAGCAGTTCTTC. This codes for CASSLRLLGGLYNEQFF.

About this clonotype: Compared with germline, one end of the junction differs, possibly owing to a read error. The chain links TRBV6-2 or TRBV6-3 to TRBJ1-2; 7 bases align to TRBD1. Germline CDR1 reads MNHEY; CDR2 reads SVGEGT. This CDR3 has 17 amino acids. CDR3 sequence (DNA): TGTACCAGCAGTTTCCCGGGACAGTTAGTTCTTCACTATGGCTACACCTTC. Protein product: CTSSFPGQLVLHYGYTF.

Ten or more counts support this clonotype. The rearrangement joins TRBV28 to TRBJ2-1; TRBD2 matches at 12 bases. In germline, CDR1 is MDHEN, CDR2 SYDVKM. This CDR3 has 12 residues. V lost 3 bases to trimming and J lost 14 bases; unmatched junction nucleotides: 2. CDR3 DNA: TGTGCCAGCAGTTTTCTAGCGGGAGGGAAGTTCTTC. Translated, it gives CASSFLAGGKFF. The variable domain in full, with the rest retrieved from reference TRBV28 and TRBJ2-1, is DVKVTQSSRYLVKRTGEKVFLECVQDMDHENMFWYRQDPGLGLRLIYFSYDVKMKEKGDIPEGYSVSREKKERFSLILESASTNQTSMYLCASSFLAGGKFFGPGTRLTVL.